These 2 T cell receptor beta chains were all obtained from the same sample, sequenced in a study of shared clonotypes between healthy human individuals. CD8 cells regarded as naive lacked CD45RO, were positively chosen for CCR7, and omitted terminally differentiated effector memory CD45RA+ cells. The protocol was immunoSEQ multiplex PCR, while the TCRdb copy is restricted to in-frame clones and leaves out a portion. The repertoire has some 2,100,000 clones, 93% of them found once; the top ten carry under 2%. The sequencing input was naive CD8+ T cells from PBMCs. Receptors originate from a man aged 18 to 29 in good health. Some clones in this sample may be carry-over from other donors' samples.

The chain employs TRBV28 and TRBJ2-5; 14 bases match TRBD2. The CDR3 loop spans 15 amino acids. The V and J ends lost 5 bases and 6 bases, in that order; junction bases with no gene match: 5. The germline CDR1 and CDR2 sequences are MDHEN and SYDVKM. Here the CDR3 DNA reads TGTGCCAGCAGTCGGGGACTAGCGGGAGTGCAGACCCAGTACTTC. It translates to CASSRGLAGVQTQYF.

This chain connects TRBV27 to TRBJ2-7, with 8 bases matching TRBD2. Germline V CDR1 and CDR2: MNHEY, SMNVEV (reference sequence). The CDR3 is made up of 14 amino acids. Trimming cost V 6 bases and J 4 bases; bases outside gene matches: 8. The CDR3 reads CASSPARGGYEQYF. The CDR3 DNA sequence: TGTGCCAGCAGCCCCGCTCGGGGGGGGTACGAGCAGTACTTC.